The 32 T cell receptor beta chains presented below share a single source sample, sequenced in a study of cytomegalovirus exposure and HLA in healthy donors. Clones were read by immunoSEQ multiplex PCR, and TCRdb kept only the in-frame ones, dropping some. This sample has 65,000 to 80,000 clones, with approximately 93% found just once. Sequenced material: PBMCs. These receptors were obtained from a woman under 30 in good health and CMV-seropositive.

This chain uses TRBV7-2 with TRBJ2-7, with D possibly being TRBD1 (5 bases). Trimming took off 9 bases at V and 5 bases at J, with 14 bases between the two ends. The CDR3 contains 12 residues. Germline V gene lookup returns CDR1 SGHTA and CDR2 FQGNSA. The CDR3, as DNA: TGTGCCAGTTCCTCAGGGTTCAACGAGCAGTACTTC. Its protein is CASSSGFNEQYF.

V gene TRBV11-2 combines with J gene TRBJ1-1, with TRBD1 matching over 7 bases. Trimming removed 1 base from V and 3 bases from J; junction bases left unmatched: 14. This CDR3 comprises 18 residues. Germline loops: CDR1 SGHAT, CDR2 FQNNGV. CDR3 coding DNA: TGTGCCAGCAGCTTAGCCCAACCCGGACAGGTTGTAGACACTGAAGCTTTCTTT. This translates into CASSLAQPGQVVDTEAFF.

V usage is TRBV15 and J usage is TRBJ2-7; 7 bases match TRBD1. Germline V gene data show CDR1 as LNHNV and CDR2 as YYDKDF (reference sequence). Losses at the gene ends were 0 bases for V and 3 bases for J; bases not matched to a gene: 17. This CDR3 has 19 amino acids. For the CDR3, the DNA is TGTGCCACCAGCAGAGATCGGTCGAGTTCAGGGGGAGCTTTCTACGAGCAGTACTTC. Protein: CATSRDRSSSGGAFYEQYF.

The CDR3 region has the DNA TGTGCCAGCAGCGTGGGACTAGCGGGAGGAATAGATACGCAGTATTTT. It codes for CASSVGLAGGIDTQYF. The chain links TRBV9 to TRBJ2-3, with 15 bases fitting TRBD2. The J segment lost 5 bases and the V segment lost 2 bases, leaving 3 bases of the junction unmatched. The CDR3 loop spans 16 amino acids. Germline V CDR1 and CDR2: SGDLS, YYNGEE.

The chain recombines TRBV6-1 with TRBJ2-7; no clear D. The V end lost 2 bases, the J end lost 2 bases, and 4 bases lay between the germline ends. Per germline, CDR1 MNHNS and CDR2 SASEGT. This CDR3 contains 12 residues. The CDR3 nucleotides are TGTGCCAGCAGTGAATCCACCTACGAGCAGTACTTC. This encodes CASSESTYEQYF.

This chain uses TRBV27 with TRBJ2-6, with D maybe TRBD2 (6 bases). V lost 3 bases and J lost 0, with 18 bases in between. The germline CDR1 and CDR2 sequences are MNHEY and SMNVEV (reference sequence). The CDR3 consists of 19 residues. As DNA, the CDR3 is TGTGCCAGCAGTTTCCTGACTAGTTTTGGTACCTCTGGGGCCAACGTCCTGACTTTC. Translation: CASSFLTSFGTSGANVLTF.

V gene TRBV6-5 combines with J gene TRBJ2-7, with 10 positions matching TRBD2. This CDR3 has 13 residues. With 8 bases clipped from V and 4 bases from J, the junction kept 5 bases outside the gene matches. Germline V gene sequence: CDR1 MNHEY, CDR2 SVGAGI. The DNA for the CDR3 is TGTGCCAGCCGCCTAGCGGGAGAGTACGAGCAGTACTTC. This gives the protein CASRLAGEYEQYF.

This clone came up a few times. The rearrangement joins TRBV5-1 to TRBJ2-2; a weak D match, TRBD1 (5 bases). Germline lookup yields CDR1 SGHRS and CDR2 YFSETQ. The CDR3 runs to 16 residues. The ends were cut back, 0 bases at V and 5 bases at J, with 14 bases in the middle. The CDR3 region is CASSLAQGPGTGELFF. The CDR3 bases are TGCGCCAGCAGCTTGGCGCAGGGCCCTGGTACCGGGGAGCTGTTTTTT.

CDR3 loop: CATSRETGLDTEAFF. In DNA form, the CDR3 reads TGTGCCACCAGCAGGGAGACAGGGTTGGACACTGAAGCTTTCTTT. This chain joins TRBV15 and TRBJ1-1; 7 nucleotides align to TRBD1. The CDR3 loop spans 15 amino acids. After removal of 3 bases from V and 3 bases from J, the junction contained 7 bases not matched to a gene. The germline V gene encodes CDR1 LNHNV and CDR2 YYDKDF (reference sequence).

The genes are TRBV25-1 and TRBJ2-3; 7 positions agree with TRBD1. Germline V lookup: CDR1 MGHDK, CDR2 SYGVNS. Unmatched junction bases numbered 11, after V lost 5 bases and J lost 3 bases. The CDR3 has 16 amino acids. This chain's CDR3 is CASSPPGQVETDTQYF. CDR3 DNA: TGTGCCAGCAGTCCACCCGGACAGGTTGAAACAGATACGCAGTATTTT. Together with reference TRBV25-1 and TRBJ2-3, the CDR3 gives the full variable domain: EADIYQTPRYLVIGTGKKITLECSQTMGHDKMYWYQQDPGMELHLIHYSYGVNSTEKGDLSSESTVSRIRTEHFPLTLESARPSHTSQYLCASSPPGQVETDTQYFGPGTRLTVL.

CDR3 nucleotides: TGTGCCAGCAGCTTGCTACAGGGGGCGTCCTACGAGCAGTACTTC. It yields the protein CASSLLQGASYEQYF. This sequence joins TRBV5-6 and TRBJ2-7; TRBD1 aligns across 9 bases. The CDR3 spans 15 residues. CDR1 and CDR2 (germline): SGHDT, YYEEEE. After removal of 1 base from V and 1 base from J, the junction contained 3 bases not matched to a gene.

The chain is built from TRBV28 and TRBJ1-2; D unresolved. The germline CDR1 and CDR2 sequences are MDHEN and SYDVKM. V dropped 6 bases and J dropped 5 bases, with 13 bases sitting between them. This CDR3 is built from 13 residues. The CDR3 sequence is CASRNGFYYGYTF. DNA for the CDR3: TGTGCCAGCAGGAACGGTTTTTATTATGGCTACACCTTC.

The chain recombines TRBV11-2 with TRBJ2-3, with D unresolved. Germline V lookup: CDR1 SGHAT, CDR2 FQNNGV. The CDR3 runs 15 residues. V dropped 1 base and J dropped 2 bases, with 10 bases sitting between them. The DNA of the CDR3 is TGTGCCAGCAGCTTAGCGACTGCCTTCACAGATACGCAGTATTTT. As protein: CASSLATAFTDTQYF.

This chain joins TRBV5-1 and TRBJ2-5, with 15 bases that match TRBD2. CDR1 and CDR2 (germline): SGHRS, YFSETQ. The V segment lost 9 bases and the J segment 2 bases; nucleotides outside the gene matches: 17. This CDR3 contains 19 residues. Here the CDR3 reads CANQQQAGTSGRWQETQYF. CDR3 sequence (DNA): TGCGCCAACCAGCAGCAAGCCGGGACTAGCGGGAGGTGGCAAGAGACCCAGTACTTC. Using reference TRBV5-1 and TRBJ2-5 for the parts outside the CDR3, the full variable domain is KAGVTQTPRYLIKTRGQQVTLSCSPISGHRSVSWYQQTPGQGLQFLFEYFSETQRNKGNFPGRFSGRQFSNSRSEMNVSTLELGDSALYLCANQQQAGTSGRWQETQYFGPGTRLLVL.

As DNA, the CDR3 is TGTGCCAGCAGCAGTCTGGTGAGGTCCTACGAGCAGTACTTC. Its protein is CASSSLVRSYEQYF. The chain links TRBV11-2 to TRBJ2-7, with D hard to call. There are 14 residues in the CDR3. V was cut by 5 bases and J by 1 base, with 12 bases left in between. Germline CDR1 and CDR2: SGHAT and FQNNGV.

The V gene is TRBV4-1, the J gene TRBJ1-1, with a possible D match to TRBD1 (6 bases). Germline CDR1 reads MGHRA; CDR2 reads YSYEKL. V gave up 2 bases and J gave up 0 bases, with 7 bases separating them. This CDR3 spans 14 amino acids. The CDR3 DNA reads as TGCGCCAGCAGCCAACAGGGGTTGAACACTGAAGCTTTCTTT. Translated: CASSQQGLNTEAFF.

For the CDR3, the DNA is TGTGCCCCCCTATTTACGGGAGTTATCAATGAGCAGTTCTTC. This sequence encodes CAPLFTGVINEQFF. The V and J genes are TRBV12-1 and TRBJ2-1; TRBD2 reflects the table's D call only, with no check against the DNA. TRBV12-1 is a pseudogene locus. The CDR3 has 14 residues.

This chain links TRBV10-3 with TRBJ2-1, with 7 positions matching TRBD1. CDR1 is ENHRY and CDR2 is SYGVKD in the germline V gene. This CDR3 comprises 15 residues. With 2 bases clipped from V and 7 bases from J, the junction kept 8 bases outside the gene matches. The CDR3 nucleotides read TGTGCCATCAGTGAGAACAGGGGAATGGTAAATGAGCAGTTCTTC. The encoded protein is CAISENRGMVNEQFF.

This chain uses TRBV11-3 with TRBJ1-1; the D is unclear. The CDR3 has 13 residues. Trimming cost V 1 base and J 5 bases, with 8 bases left between them. Germline V lookup: CDR1 SGHNT, CDR2 YENEEA. The DNA for the CDR3 is TGTGCCAGCAGCTTAGGAGGTCTGACTGAAGCTTTCTTT. As protein: CASSLGGLTEAFF.

The chain combines TRBV27 with TRBJ2-3; D remains unclear. V was clipped by 5 bases and J by 4 bases, with 10 bases between them. The CDR3 spans 13 residues. CDR1 is MNHEY, CDR2 SMNVEV, per germline (reference sequence). CDR3 sequence (DNA): TGTGCCAGCAGTCCCCACCGGTCAGATACGCAGTATTTT. This codes for CASSPHRSDTQYF.

The CDR3 DNA reads as TGTGCCAGCAGCGGAAGCCGGGACAGTTCTTTCTACGAGCAGTACTTC. Protein product: CASSGSRDSSFYEQYF. This chain links TRBV9 with TRBJ2-7; 7 positions match TRBD1. The CDR3 runs to 16 residues. V trimming: 3 bases; J trimming: 3 bases; junction bases outside the gene matches: 12. Germline loops: CDR1 SGDLS, CDR2 YYNGEE. Combining the CDR3 with reference TRBV9 and TRBJ2-7 gives the whole variable domain DSGVTQTPKHLITATGQRVTLRCSPRSGDLSVYWYQQSLDQGLQFLIQYYNGEERAKGNILERFSAQQFPDLHSELNLSSLELGDSALYFCASSGSRDSSFYEQYFGPGTRLTVT.

The chain combines TRBV6-1 with TRBJ2-7; 9 nucleotides agree with TRBD2. Per germline, CDR1 MNHNS and CDR2 SASEGT. V lost 6 bases and J lost 7; bases outside the gene matches: 16. This CDR3 contains 16 residues. The CDR3 sequence is CASRESGASGMHEQYF. CDR3 bases: TGTGCCAGCAGAGAAAGCGGGGCTAGCGGGATGCATGAGCAGTACTTC.

The chain combines TRBV10-1 with TRBJ2-7, with D possibly TRBD2 on 5 matching bases. The CDR3 length is 15 residues. Germline CDR1 is WNHNN and CDR2 is SYGVQD (reference sequence). With 8 bases removed from V and 2 bases from J, the gap between germline ends came to 19 bases. CDR3 DNA: TGCGCCAGCGGTATGACTTTCCCGGGGACCTACGAGCAGTACTTC. This translates into CASGMTFPGTYEQYF.

The rearrangement links TRBV7-9 to TRBJ1-1; no clear D gene. The V and J ends lost 2 bases and 3 bases respectively, with 13 bases between them. Germline values: CDR1 SEHNR, CDR2 FQNEAQ (reference sequence). The CDR3 runs to 15 residues. The DNA of the CDR3 is TGTGCCAGCAGCTTAATATTAGTAGAGGACACTGAAGCTTTCTTT. Protein product: CASSLILVEDTEAFF.

The sample holds one count of this clone. The chain carries TRBV9 and TRBJ2-5, with a tentative D call TRBD1 (6 bases). Germline V gene sequence: CDR1 SGDLS, CDR2 YYNGEE. Trimming pared 4 bases from V and 1 base from J, leaving 11 bases between. The CDR3 sequence is 14 residues long. The DNA for the CDR3 is TGTGCCAGCAGCCCCGACAGGATCCAAGAGACCCAGTACTTC. Protein product: CASSPDRIQETQYF.

This chain joins TRBV18 and TRBJ1-5; no clear D. The CDR3 has 15 amino acids. Trimming removed 6 bases from V and 5 bases from J, with 17 bases in between. Looked up from germline, CDR1 is KGHSH and CDR2 is LQKENI. The CDR3 loop reads CASSGEGSSYQPQHF. The CDR3 DNA is TGTGCCAGCTCGGGAGAGGGCTCCTCCTATCAGCCCCAGCATTTT.

The chain employs TRBV6-1 and TRBJ2-1; 8 nucleotides align to TRBD1. The CDR3 covers 14 residues. The trim removed 5 bases at V and 5 bases at J, leaving 5 bases unmatched. Germline V gene data show CDR1 as MNHNS and CDR2 as SASEGT. The DNA for the CDR3 is TGTGCCAGCAGTATCGCAGGGGGCCACAATGAGCAGTTCTTC. It is translated as CASSIAGGHNEQFF.

This chain links TRBV5-4 with TRBJ2-1, with 7 bases aligning to TRBD1. Germline V gene sequence: CDR1 SGHNT, CDR2 YYREEE (reference sequence). The CDR3 loop spans 14 amino acids. J was trimmed by 8 bases and V by 2 bases; bases with no gene match: 7. In DNA, the CDR3 is TGTGCCAGCAGCTTCTCGACAGGGAACGATGAGCAGTTCTTC. Protein product: CASSFSTGNDEQFF.

This chain connects TRBV7-2 to TRBJ1-6, with D perhaps TRBD1 (5 bases). This CDR3 contains 14 residues. Trimming left V 3 bases short and J 4 bases short, with 7 bases between. Germline V gives CDR1 SGHTA, CDR2 FQGNSA. CDR3 protein: CASSFGGYNSPLHF. CDR3 DNA: TGTGCCAGCAGCTTTGGGGGGTATAATTCACCCCTCCACTTT.

V is TRBV11-2 and J is TRBJ2-7; weak D call: TRBD1 (6 bases). V dropped 2 bases and J dropped 6 bases, with 14 bases sitting between them. Germline V gives CDR1 SGHAT, CDR2 FQNNGV. There are 14 residues in the CDR3. CDR3 nucleotide sequence: TGTGCCAGCAGCTTACCCAGGGGCCCTGGCGAGCAGTACTTC. Translated, it gives CASSLPRGPGEQYF.

This chain connects TRBV29-1 to TRBJ2-7; 11 positions match TRBD2. In germline, CDR1 is SQVTM, CDR2 ANQGSEA. CDR3 length equals 15 residues. V gave up 6 bases and J gave up 3 bases; unmatched junction bases: 10. The CDR3 sequence is CSVTNPGLADYEQYF. The CDR3 coding sequence is TGCAGCGTCACCAACCCGGGACTAGCGGACTACGAGCAGTACTTC.

V is TRBV10-3 and J is TRBJ2-2; 9 nucleotides agree with TRBD2. Germline V gives CDR1 ENHRY, CDR2 SYGVKD. The J segment lost 6 bases and the V segment lost 6 bases, leaving 11 bases of the junction unmatched. This CDR3 contains 16 residues. In DNA form, the CDR3 reads TGTGCCATCAGGACTAGCGGAGGCCTAGTGTCCGGGGAGCTGTTTTTT. This encodes CAIRTSGGLVSGELFF.